These T cell receptor beta chains were read from a single sample in a study of blood T cell repertoires in COVID-19. Clones were sequenced by immunoSEQ multiplex PCR, and TCRdb holds only the in-frame ones, with some missing. There are a few hundred thousand clones in the sample; just over 85% occur only once, and roughly 4.2% lies in the top ten. Source material: PBMCs or T cells enriched from blood (not recorded which). The receptors derive from a woman in her thirties or forties with acute COVID-19. Each CDR3 is given with its conserved first and last residue. The D gene is left open where the match is weak. Clone size appears in some rows only: once, few, many, or a class for an expanded clone.

>-|TRBJ1-2|TRBV25-1|-|13
CASSVQENYGYTF
TGTGCCAGCAGTGTTCAGGAAAACTATGGCTACACCTTC
>-|TRBJ1-1|TRBV11-3|-|14
CASSLGQQNTEAFF
TGTGCCAGCAGCTTAGGACAGCAGAACACTGAAGCTTTCTTT
>-|TRBJ1-3|TRBV9|TRBD1|14
CASSGGGYGNTIYF
TGTGCCAGCAGCGGAGGGGGCTATGGAAACACCATATATTTT
>-|TRBJ2-3|TRBV7-9|TRBD2|15
CASSLSLAATDTQYF
TGTGCCAGCAGCTTAAGCCTAGCGGCCACGGATACGCAGTATTTT
>once|TRBJ2-5|TRBV9|TRBD1|15
CASSPRTGSGETQYF
TGTGCCAGCAGCCCCAGGACAGGGTCTGGAGAGACCCAGTACTTC
>-|TRBJ1-3|TRBV11-2|-|17
CASSLPRDRPSGNTIYF
TGTGCCAGCAGCTTACCCAGAGACAGACCCTCTGGAAACACCATATATTTT
>few|TRBJ1-4|TRBV28|-|13
CASSRLRSEKLFF
TGTGCCAGCAGCCGGCTTAGGAGTGAAAAACTGTTTTTT
>once|TRBJ2-7|TRBV27|TRBD1|16
CASNRDRGRSTYEQYF
TGTGCCAGCAACCGGGACAGGGGGCGATCGACCTACGAGCAGTACTTC
>-|TRBJ2-2|TRBV7-3|-|16
CASSLMARSNTGELFF
TGTGCCAGCAGCTTAATGGCCAGGTCGAACACCGGGGAGCTGTTTTTT
>-|TRBJ2-3|TRBV10-2|TRBD2|15
CASSITSGWTDTQYF
TGCGCCAGCAGTATAACTAGCGGGTGGACAGATACGCAGTATTTT
>-|TRBJ2-7|TRBV18|TRBD1|16
CASSPTGGQGSYEQYF
TGTGCCAGCTCACCCACGGGCGGACAGGGGTCCTACGAGCAGTACTTC
>-|TRBJ1-6|TRBV27|-|13
CASSSRGDSPLHF
TGTGCCAGCAGTTCCAGGGGTGATTCACCCCTCCACTTT
>-|TRBJ1-4|TRBV19|-|14
CASRMTETNEKLFF
TGTGCCAGTAGAATGACAGAAACTAATGAAAAACTGTTTTTT
>-|TRBJ1-1|TRBV29-1|-|11
CSGLSGEGAFF
TGCAGCGGGTTGTCAGGGGAAGGGGCTTTCTTT
>-|TRBJ1-5|TRBV4-1|-|16
CASSLGDTARSQPQHF
TGCGCCAGCAGCCTAGGGGACACCGCAAGGTCTCAGCCCCAGCATTTT
>-|TRBJ1-1|TRBV19|-|16
CASSIDARRLNTEAFF
TGTGCCAGTAGTATAGATGCCCGTAGATTGAACACTGAAGCTTTCTTT
>-|TRBJ1-3|TRBV6-5|-|16
CASSYSRRGFGNTIYF
TGTGCCAGCAGTTACTCGCGCAGGGGATTTGGAAACACCATATATTTT
>-|TRBJ2-3|TRBV28|TRBD1|15
CASSSPAGGTDTQYF
TGTGCCAGCAGTTCCCCGGCAGGGGGTACAGATACGCAGTATTTT
>-|TRBJ2-2|TRBV14|-|14
CASSLNLAAGELFF
TGTGCCAGCAGCCTGAACCTTGCAGCCGGGGAGCTGTTTTTT
>-|TRBJ1-6|TRBV28|-|12
CATGTNNSPLHF
TGTGCCACCGGGACAAATAATTCACCCCTCCACTTT
>-|TRBJ2-7|TRBV5-1|TRBD2|17
CASSLAGYSGKTYEQYF
TGCGCCAGCAGCTTGGCCGGGTATAGCGGGAAGACCTACGAGCAGTACTTC
>many|TRBJ1-4|TRBV7-9|-|14
CASSLETVDEKLFF
TGTGCCAGCAGCTTAGAGACAGTTGATGAAAAACTGTTTTTT
>-|TRBJ2-2|TRBV2|-|14
CASRRDRNTGELFF
TGTGCCAGCAGGCGCGACAGGAACACCGGGGAGCTGTTTTTT
>-|TRBJ2-5|TRBV11-2|-|16
CASSLLHGRAGETQYF
TGTGCCAGCAGCTTATTACACGGGAGAGCGGGAGAGACCCAGTACTTC
>-|TRBJ2-1|TRBV6-5|-|15
CASTTEGHWNNEQFF
TGTGCCAGCACCACTGAGGGACATTGGAACAATGAGCAGTTCTTC
>-|TRBJ2-7|TRBV7-2|-|15
CASSLGGGHGLEQYF
TGTGCCAGCAGCCTAGGCGGGGGCCATGGTCTCGAGCAGTACTTC
>once|TRBJ1-2|TRBV18|TRBD1|15
CASSDRGKANYGYTF
TGTGCCAGCTCAGACAGGGGAAAAGCTAACTATGGCTACACCTTC
>-|TRBJ2-7|TRBV18|TRBD1|15
CASSLKSGQGHEQYF
TGTGCCAGCTCACTGAAATCGGGACAGGGACACGAGCAGTACTTC
>-|TRBJ1-6|TRBV5-1|-|15
CASSSRGQSNSPLHF
TGCGCCAGCAGCTCCCGGGGACAATCCAATTCACCCCTCCACTTT
>few|TRBJ1-2|TRBV2|TRBD1|15
CASSESGTGVYGYTF
TGTGCCAGCAGTGAGTCCGGGACAGGGGTATATGGCTACACCTTC
>once|TRBJ2-1|TRBV28|TRBD2|15
CASSPGLAGGGEQFF
TGTGCCAGCAGTCCCGGACTAGCGGGAGGGGGTGAGCAGTTCTTC
>few|TRBJ2-6|TRBV5-1|-|16
CASSLDTRSGANVLTF
TGCGCCAGCAGCCTCGACACCCGCTCTGGGGCCAACGTCCTGACTTTC
>-|TRBJ2-3|TRBV19|-|15
CASNNRNRGTDTQYF
TGTGCCAGTAACAATCGGAACAGGGGCACAGATACGCAGTATTTT
>-|TRBJ1-5|TRBV7-2|-|15
CASSSKDSLFQPQHF
TGTGCCAGCAGCTCAAAGGACAGTTTGTTTCAGCCCCAGCATTTT
>-|TRBJ2-6|TRBV15|TRBD1|16
CATSEGTGAGANVLTF
TGTGCCACCAGCGAAGGGACAGGGGCGGGGGCCAACGTCCTGACTTTC
>-|TRBJ1-5|TRBV6-2/TRBV6-3|TRBD1|16
CASSYTAGGGNQPQHF
TGTGCCAGCAGTTACACGGCAGGGGGCGGTAATCAGCCCCAGCATTTT
>-|TRBJ2-1|TRBV5-1|TRBD2|16
CASNLRTSGSGNEQFF
TGCGCCAGCAATTTAAGGACTAGCGGGAGTGGCAATGAGCAGTTCTTC
>-|TRBJ1-1|TRBV5-1|TRBD1|14
CASSQTIQGPEAFF
TGCGCCAGCAGCCAAACAATACAGGGGCCTGAAGCTTTCTTT
>few|TRBJ2-2|TRBV5-5|-|14
CASSPGLNTGELFF
TGTGCCAGCAGCCCCGGACTGAACACCGGGGAGCTGTTTTTT
>-|TRBJ1-1|TRBV7-9|-|14
CASSLIYRVAEAFF
TGTGCCAGCAGCTTAATTTACAGGGTCGCTGAAGCTTTCTTT
>once|TRBJ1-5|TRBV4-2|TRBD1|14
CASSATGGDQPQHF
TGTGCCAGCAGCGCAACAGGGGGCGACCAGCCCCAGCATTTT
>-|TRBJ2-1|TRBV5-8|TRBD1|16
CASTSRDRAAYNEQFF
TGTGCCAGCACTTCCCGGGACAGAGCCGCCTACAATGAGCAGTTCTTC
>-|TRBJ1-1|TRBV6-5|-|15
CASSYTDSQNTEAFF
TGTGCCAGCAGTTACACGGACAGCCAGAACACTGAAGCTTTCTTT
>-|TRBJ2-3|TRBV2|-|15
CASIEGGLGTDTQYF
TGTGCCAGCATCGAAGGCGGGCTGGGCACAGATACGCAGTATTTT
>-|TRBJ1-1|TRBV28|-|16
CASSSPLAVGTTEAFF
TGTGCCAGCAGTTCACCCCTGGCGGTGGGTACCACTGAAGCTTTCTTT
>-|TRBJ2-1|TRBV11-2|TRBD1|16
CASSLVRGLDWDEQFF
TGTGCCAGCAGCTTAGTCAGGGGGCTTGATTGGGATGAGCAGTTCTTC
>-|TRBJ2-5|TRBV3-1/TRBV3-2|-|16
CASSQTTGTRQETQYF
TGTGCCAGCAGCCAAACCACCGGGACACGGCAAGAGACCCAGTACTTC
>-|TRBJ1-2|TRBV6-4|-|13
CASSESGLYGYTF
TGTGCCAGCAGTGAGTCAGGGTTGTATGGCTACACCTTC
>-|TRBJ2-1|TRBV7-2|-|15
CASSLEGRTLDEQFF
TGTGCCAGCAGCTTAGAAGGGAGGACACTGGATGAGCAGTTCTTC
>-|TRBJ2-2|TRBV11-2|-|15
CASSTTTANTGELFF
TGTGCCAGCAGCACGACGACAGCGAACACCGGGGAGCTGTTTTTT
>-|TRBJ2-7|TRBV18|-|13
CASSSPERDEQYF
TGTGCCAGCTCATCACCTGAGCGGGACGAGCAGTACTTC
>-|TRBJ1-1|TRBV19|TRBD1|13
CASMTGSGTEAFF
TGTGCCAGTATGACAGGGTCGGGAACTGAAGCTTTCTTT
>-|TRBJ2-3|TRBV7-3|TRBD2|17
CASSLGTSGRESDTQYF
TGTGCCAGCAGCTTAGGGACTAGCGGGAGGGAATCAGATACACAGTATTTT
>-|TRBJ1-6|TRBV4-1|-|14
CASSQEARGFPLHF
TGCGCCAGCAGCCAAGAGGCCAGGGGTTTCCCCCTCCACTTT
>-|TRBJ1-4|TRBV28|TRBD1|16
CASTLGDRGRREKLFF
TGTGCCAGCACCCTGGGGGACAGGGGGCGTCGGGAAAAACTGTTTTTT
>-|TRBJ1-6|TRBV5-1|-|14
CASSSTGRNSPLHF
TGCGCCAGCAGCTCTACGGGTCGAAATTCACCCCTCCACTTT
>-|TRBJ2-1|TRBV7-9|TRBD2|16
CASSTTSGGTYNEQFF
TGTGCCAGCAGCACGACTAGCGGGGGAACTTACAATGAGCAGTTCTTC
>-|TRBJ2-1|TRBV4-1|TRBD2|15
CASSQTGGPGNEQFF
TGCGCCAGCAGCCAGACGGGAGGGCCAGGCAATGAGCAGTTCTTC
>-|TRBJ1-2|TRBV19|-|16
CATFMPQGRGPYGYTF
TGTGCCACCTTTATGCCACAAGGGCGAGGGCCCTATGGCTACACCTTC
>-|TRBJ1-4|TRBV18|TRBD1|15
CASSPNRGNNEKLFF
TGTGCCAGCTCCCCCAACAGGGGTAATAATGAAAAACTGTTTTTT